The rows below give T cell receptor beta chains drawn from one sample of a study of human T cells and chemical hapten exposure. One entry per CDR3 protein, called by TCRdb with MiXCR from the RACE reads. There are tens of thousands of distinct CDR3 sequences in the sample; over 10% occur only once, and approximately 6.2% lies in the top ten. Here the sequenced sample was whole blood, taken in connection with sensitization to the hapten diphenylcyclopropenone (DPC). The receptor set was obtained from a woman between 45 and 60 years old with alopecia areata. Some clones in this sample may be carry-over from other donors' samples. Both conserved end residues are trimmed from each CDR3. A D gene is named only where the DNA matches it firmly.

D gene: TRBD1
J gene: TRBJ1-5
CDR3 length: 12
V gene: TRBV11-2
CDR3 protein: ASSLGQGHQPQH

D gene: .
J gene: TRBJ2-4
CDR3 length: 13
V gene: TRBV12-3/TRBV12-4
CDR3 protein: ASSSSQRAKNIQY

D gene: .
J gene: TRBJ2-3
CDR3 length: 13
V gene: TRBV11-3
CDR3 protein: ASSLGDLSTDTQY

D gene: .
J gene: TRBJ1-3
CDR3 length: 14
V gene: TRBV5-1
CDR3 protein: ASSLEGAGAGNTIY

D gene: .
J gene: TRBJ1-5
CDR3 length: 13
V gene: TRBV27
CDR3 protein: ASSAQGMSNQPQH

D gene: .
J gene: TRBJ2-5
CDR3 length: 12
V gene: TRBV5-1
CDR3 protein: ASSFSSGRETQY

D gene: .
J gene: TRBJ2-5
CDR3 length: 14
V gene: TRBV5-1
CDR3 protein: ASSLDGGANLETQY

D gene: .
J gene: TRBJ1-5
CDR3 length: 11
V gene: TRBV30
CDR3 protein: AWSNGQDQPQH

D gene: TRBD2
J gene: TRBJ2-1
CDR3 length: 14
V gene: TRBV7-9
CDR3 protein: ASSPRTSGTYNEQF

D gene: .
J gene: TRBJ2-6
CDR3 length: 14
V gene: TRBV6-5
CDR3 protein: ASLPSGLSGANVLT

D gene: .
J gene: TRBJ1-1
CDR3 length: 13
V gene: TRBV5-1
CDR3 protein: ASSPGRGMNTEAF

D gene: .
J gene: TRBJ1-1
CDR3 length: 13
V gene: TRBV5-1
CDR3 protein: ASSQGGSLNTEAF

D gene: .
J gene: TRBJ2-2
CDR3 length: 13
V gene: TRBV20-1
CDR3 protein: SARRDSRGTGELF

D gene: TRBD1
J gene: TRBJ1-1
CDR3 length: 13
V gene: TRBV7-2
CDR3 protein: ASSLAGGRGTEAF

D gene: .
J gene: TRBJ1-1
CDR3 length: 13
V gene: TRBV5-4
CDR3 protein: ASSPVGRANTEAF

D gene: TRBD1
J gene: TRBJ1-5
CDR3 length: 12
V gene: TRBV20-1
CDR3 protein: SARFPDRRQPQH

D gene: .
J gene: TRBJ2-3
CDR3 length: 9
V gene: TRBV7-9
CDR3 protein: ASRQTDTQY

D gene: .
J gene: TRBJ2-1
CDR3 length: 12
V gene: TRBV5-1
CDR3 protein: ASSLGDSYNEQF

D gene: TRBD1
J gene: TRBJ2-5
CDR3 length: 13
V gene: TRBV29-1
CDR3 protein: SVGTGLRNQETQY

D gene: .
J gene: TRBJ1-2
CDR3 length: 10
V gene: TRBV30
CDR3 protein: ARSTTGSGYT

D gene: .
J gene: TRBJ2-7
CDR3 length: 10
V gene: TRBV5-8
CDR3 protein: VSTRGYYEQY

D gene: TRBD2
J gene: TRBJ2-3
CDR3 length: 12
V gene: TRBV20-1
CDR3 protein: SAKLAADVGTQY

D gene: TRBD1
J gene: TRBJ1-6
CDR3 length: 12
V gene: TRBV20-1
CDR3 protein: SARDYRGTSPLH

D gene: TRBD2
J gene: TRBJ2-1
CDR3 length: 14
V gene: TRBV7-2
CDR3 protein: ASSLAGTRGGNEQF

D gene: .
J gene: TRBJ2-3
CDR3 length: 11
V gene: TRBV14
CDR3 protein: ASSQGVVDTQY